This T cell receptor (beta chain) was retrieved from a study of blood T cell repertoires in COVID-19. At the level of the study: Samples of COVID-19 (acute and convalescent) were obtained from the United States, Italy and Spain. Sample material is recorded as cDNA or gDNA derived from T cells, B-cell-depleted T cells, or PBMCs.

Clones were sequenced by immunoSEQ multiplex PCR, and TCRdb holds only the in-frame ones, with some missing. The table lists about 200,000 clones, roughly 84% of them singletons, with roughly 2% in the top ten. This CDR3 is built from 15 residues. Germline CDR1 reads LNHDA; CDR2 reads SQIVND (reference sequence). Trimming left V 5 bases short and J 9 bases short, with 20 bases between. The TCR originated in a man aged 40-50 years with active or convalescent COVID-19. The material sequenced was peripheral blood. The chain couples TRBV19 to TRBJ2-1, with a weak D call TRBD1 (5 bases). The CDR3 sequence: CASSYSGSHNSEQFF. The CDR3 DNA follows: TGTGCCAGTAGTTACTCAGGGTCCCACAATTCTGAGCAGTTCTTC.